Listed here are 12 T cell receptor beta chains from one sample, sequenced in a study of T-cell memory formation after mild COVID-19. TCRdb called the 5' RACE reads again in MiXCR, with one record for every CDR3 protein. The data show about half a million distinct CDR3 sequences, approximately 18% seen once. Sequenced material: PBMCs or a T cell subset sorted from them (not recorded which). Source of these receptors: an adult woman who had mild COVID-19 (a few samples of this study predate the infection). Cell type and time point are not known.

In its sample, this clonotype was seen many times. The chain uses TRBV5-5 and TRBJ2-1; D may correspond to TRBD1 or TRBD2 (5 bases each). Trimming took 0 bases from V and 9 from J, leaving 13 bases between them. From germline, CDR1 is SGHKS and CDR2 YYEKEE (reference sequence). The CDR3 loop spans 14 amino acids. CDR3 nucleotide sequence: TGTGCCAGCAGCTTGGGGCAGGGTGAGGGTGAGCAGTTCTTC. Translated, it gives CASSLGQGEGEQFF.

The rearrangement links TRBV20-1 to TRBJ2-1; tentatively, D is TRBD1 or TRBD2 (5 bases each). Trimming took off 5 bases at V and 5 bases at J, with 13 bases between the two ends. Germline values: CDR1 DFQATT, CDR2 SNEGSKA (reference sequence). The CDR3 length is 13 residues. CDR3 in DNA: TGCAGTGCTCACCAAAGGGGACACAATGAGCAGTTCTTC. Its protein is CSAHQRGHNEQFF.

This clonotype was detected many times. The rearrangement joins TRBV7-3 to TRBJ2-7; the match to TRBD2 covers 8 bases. The CDR3 spans 14 residues. Germline trimming cut 5 bases from V and 7 bases from J; bases unmatched to any gene: 10. CDR1 is SGHTA, CDR2 FQGTGA, per germline. CDR3 in DNA: TGTGCCAGCAGCCCAATAGCGGGAAGTAGGGAGCAGTACTTC. Translating it yields CASSPIAGSREQYF.

The J gene is TRBJ2-2, the V gene TRBV2; D not resolved. This CDR3 contains 14 residues. The germline V gene has CDR1 SNHLY and CDR2 FYNNEI. V lost 4 bases to trimming and J lost 6 bases, with 12 bases between them. The CDR3 spells CASSGGAYAGELFF. The CDR3 coding sequence is TGTGCCAGCAGTGGAGGTGCTTACGCCGGGGAGCTGTTTTTT.

This clonotype has more than one count but fewer than ten. The chain employs TRBV12-3 or TRBV12-4 and TRBJ1-1, with D hard to call. This CDR3 spans 13 amino acids. Trimming removed 2 bases at V and 6 bases at J, with 10 bases between. CDR3 nucleotides: TGTGCCAGCAGTTTATACATGCAGGCTGAAGCTTTCTTT. This translates into CASSLYMQAEAFF.

The table lists this clonotype with a few counts. The CDR3 nucleotides are TGTGCCAGCAGCCCCCTTGGAAGGGTTTATGGCTACACCTTC. Translating gives CASSPLGRVYGYTF. The rearrangement uses TRBV6-6 and TRBJ1-2, with no clear D. The V gene lost 6 bases and the J gene lost 5 bases, with 16 bases spanning the gap. Germline assignment: CDR1 MNHNY and CDR2 SVGAGI (reference sequence). The CDR3 runs to 14 residues.

CDR3 in DNA: TGTGCCAGTAGTAGACAGGGCCTCACAGATACGCAGTATTTT. This translates into CASSRQGLTDTQYF. The chain recombines TRBV19 with TRBJ2-3, with 7 nucleotides matching TRBD1. Germline CDR1 LNHDA, CDR2 SQIVND (reference sequence). This CDR3 contains 14 residues. With V trimmed by 4 bases and J by 2 bases, 3 bases remained unmatched.

This clonotype was detected a few times. This chain joins TRBV19 and TRBJ1-4; no clear D. This CDR3 is 14 amino acids long. CDR1 is LNHDA, CDR2 SQIVND, per germline (reference sequence). V was clipped by 6 bases and J by 8 bases, with 16 bases between them. DNA of the CDR3: TGTGCCAGTAGACGGACCGGGTTAGGAGAAAAACTGTTTTTT. Its translation is CASRRTGLGEKLFF.

The rearrangement joins TRBV6-5 to TRBJ1-2, with 10 bases matching TRBD1. CDR1 is MNHEY and CDR2 is SVGAGI in the germline V gene. V dropped 2 bases and J dropped 7; count of bases not matched to a gene: 1. The CDR3 spans 13 residues. CDR3 bases: TGTGCCAGCAGTTACGGACAGGGGGTTGGCTACACCTTC. Translation gives CASSYGQGVGYTF.

The V gene is TRBV7-9, the J gene TRBJ2-4, with 7 bases that match TRBD1. V gave up 6 bases and J gave up 0 bases; unmatched junction bases: 5. Germline CDR1 SEHNR, CDR2 FQNEAQ (reference sequence). This CDR3 region has 15 residues. The CDR3 loop is CASRGTELAKNIQYF. The DNA for the CDR3 is TGTGCCAGCAGGGGGACAGAGCTAGCCAAAAACATTCAGTACTTC.

This clonotype came up many times. This sequence joins TRBV10-3 and TRBJ1-2, with D unresolved. The CDR3 contains 14 residues. Germline CDR1 and CDR2: ENHRY and SYGVKD. V gave up 3 bases and J gave up 1 base, with 9 bases separating them. The CDR3 loop reads CAISEGQDNYGYTF. The CDR3 bases are TGTGCCATCAGTGAAGGGCAAGATAACTATGGCTACACCTTC.

The chain recombines TRBV2 with TRBJ1-1, with D maybe TRBD1 (5 bases). With 7 bases removed from V and 1 base from J, the gap between germline ends came to 16 bases. Germline V gene sequence: CDR1 SNHLY, CDR2 FYNNEI. This CDR3 region has 15 residues. The CDR3 sequence is CASTRTRGENTEAFF. In DNA form, the CDR3 reads TGTGCCAGCACACGCACACGGGGGGAGAACACTGAAGCTTTCTTT.